The T cell receptor (beta chain) under discussion was sequenced for a study of cytomegalovirus exposure and HLA in healthy donors. The PCR was carried out with 60 Vbeta primers and 13 Jbeta primers. Measured with immunoSEQ multiplex PCR; TCRdb has only the in-frame clones, and not every one. The sample contains some 91,000 clones, around 60% of which appear only once. Broader study findings: It was in a later analysis that TCR association rates were seen to vary by HLA locus, highest for DRB1 and lowest for HLA-C. Several of the most significant clusters were apparently associated with common viral pathogens in a later analysis. Later analysis associated a missense DCLRE1C variant with TCR beta V- and J-gene trimming. A later analysis reportedly found fewer N-insertions in an Asian-associated ancestry cluster than the roughly 680-donor mean.

CDR3 size: 15 residues. In germline, CDR1 is GTSNPN, CDR2 SVGIG (reference sequence). Germline trimming cut 4 bases from V and 2 bases from J; bases unmatched to any gene: 1. Of note for this clone: Its specificity is unknown.

V usage is TRBV30 and J usage is TRBJ2-1, with TRBD2 matching over 14 bases. The TCR was taken from a human donor in good health. The specimen was PBMCs. CDR3 sequence reads: CAWTTSGGAYNEQFF. CDR3 sequence (DNA): TGTGCCTGGACGACTAGCGGGGGGGCCTACAATGAGCAGTTCTTC.